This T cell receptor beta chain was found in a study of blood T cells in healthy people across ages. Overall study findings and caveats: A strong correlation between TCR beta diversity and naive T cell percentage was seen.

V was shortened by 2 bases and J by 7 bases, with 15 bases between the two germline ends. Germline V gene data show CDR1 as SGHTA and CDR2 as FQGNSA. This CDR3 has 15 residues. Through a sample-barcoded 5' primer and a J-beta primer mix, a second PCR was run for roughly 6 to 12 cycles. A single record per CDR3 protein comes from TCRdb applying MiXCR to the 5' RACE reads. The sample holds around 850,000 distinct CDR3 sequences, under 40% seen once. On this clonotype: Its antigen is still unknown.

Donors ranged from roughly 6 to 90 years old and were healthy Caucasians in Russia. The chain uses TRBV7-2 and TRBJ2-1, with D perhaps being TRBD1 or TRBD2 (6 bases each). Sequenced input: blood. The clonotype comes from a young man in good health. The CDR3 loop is CASSLNGGLLNEQFF. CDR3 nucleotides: TGTGCCAGCAGCTTAAACGGGGGCCTCTTGAATGAGCAGTTCTTC.